This T cell receptor beta chain was recovered during a study of T cells in Graves' hyperthyroidism and ophthalmopathy. The study, taken as a whole, reports: Blood held most thyroid clonotypes expanded above 0.001 frequency. Researchers report that a 13 V-J model separated ophthalmopathy from stable hyperthyroidism. The model foresaw ophthalmopathy a median about 6.5 months prior to onset.

The CDR3 is 14 residues long. With 5 bases removed from V and 3 bases from J, the gap between germline ends came to 14 bases. Germline CDR1 SGHAT, CDR2 FQDESV (reference sequence). Pregnant or lactating patients were excluded, as were those with uncontrolled infection or other autoimmune disease. Amplified TCR beta CDR3 regions came from RNA transcripts. HTBI primers were employed in a first-round RT-PCR of the TCR CDR3. TCRdb reprocessed the multiplex PCR reads with MiXCR, giving one entry per CDR3 protein. The profile covers 530,000 or so distinct CDR3 sequences, with approximately 17% appearing a single time and 15% to 20% taken by the ten largest. This clonotype was seen repeatedly, ten times or more. Its target is not known.

This receptor was taken from a woman aged 18-29 years with Graves' ophthalmopathy. The material sequenced was blood. This chain uses TRBV11-1 with TRBJ2-7; D is tentatively TRBD1 or TRBD2 (5 bases each). The CDR3 DNA sequence: TGTGCCAGCAGCCCCTGGGGACGGCGCTACGAGCAGTACTTC. This encodes CASSPWGRRYEQYF.